This T cell receptor (beta chain) was sequenced for a study of T cell repertoires in cytomegalovirus infection. As for the study in general: Newly reported HLA-C-restricted and thoroughly characterized HLA-B-restricted CMV epitopes were employed. Carrying CMV and the relevant HLA type showed in public TCR beta signatures.

Details on this clonotype: Its specificity is unknown.

Broader study findings: The study identified carriers of CMV plus the relevant HLA from cumulative public TCR beta family frequency. Dominating the ex vivo response were TCR beta clonotypes that were CMV-specific and HLA-C-restricted.

The CDR3 is 16 amino acids. J was trimmed by 2 bases and V by 0 bases; bases with no gene match: 6. Per the germline V gene, CDR1 is SGHNT and CDR2 is YYREEE (reference sequence). TCRdb analysed the reads with MiXCR anew, one entry per CDR3 protein. Counted here are about 570,000 distinct CDR3 sequences, 40% occurring once; the ten biggest clones make up about 46%. This clonotype was sampled from a human donor in good health (CMV status not recorded). Some clones in this sample may be carry-over from other donors' samples. The sample here was cultured PBMCs, taken from culture after CMV antigen stimulation. This sequence joins TRBV5-4 and TRBJ2-5; TRBD2 aligns across 8 bases. The CDR3 bases are TGTGCCAGCAGCTTGGGACTAGCGAGCCCGCAAGAGACCCAGTACTTC. Its translation is CASSLGLASPQETQYF.